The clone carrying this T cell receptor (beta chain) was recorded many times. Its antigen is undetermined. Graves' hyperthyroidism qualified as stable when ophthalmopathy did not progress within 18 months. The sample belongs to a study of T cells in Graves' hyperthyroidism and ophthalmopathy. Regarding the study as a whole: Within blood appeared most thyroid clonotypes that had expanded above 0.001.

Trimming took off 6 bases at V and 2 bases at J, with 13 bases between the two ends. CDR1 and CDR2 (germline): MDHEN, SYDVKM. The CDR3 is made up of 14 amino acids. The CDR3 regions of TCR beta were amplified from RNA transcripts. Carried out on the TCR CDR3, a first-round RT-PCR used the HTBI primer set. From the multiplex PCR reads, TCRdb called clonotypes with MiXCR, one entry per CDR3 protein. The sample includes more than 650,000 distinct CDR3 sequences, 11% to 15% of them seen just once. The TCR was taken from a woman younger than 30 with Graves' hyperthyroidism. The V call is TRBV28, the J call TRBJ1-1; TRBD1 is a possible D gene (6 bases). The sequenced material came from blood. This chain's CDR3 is CASRVMGANTEAFF. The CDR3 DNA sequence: TGTGCCAGCAGGGTCATGGGGGCAAACACTGAAGCTTTCTTT. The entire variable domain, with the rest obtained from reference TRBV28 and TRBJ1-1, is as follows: DVKVTQSSRYLVKRTGEKVFLECVQDMDHENMFWYRQDPGLGLRLIYFSYDVKMKEKGDIPEGYSVSREKKERFSLILESASTNQTSMYLCASRVMGANTEAFFGQGTRLTVV.